Sequencing of this TCR beta chain was carried out in a study of CD8 T cells in Susac syndrome. CD8+ and CD4+ T cells from blood underwent TCR beta sequencing. Treatment-naive patients with stable or active relapsing-remitting disease served as multiple sclerosis controls. Negative isolation yielded CD4+ and CD8+ T cells, and FACS enriched TEMRA cells. Germline V gene lookup returns CDR1 MNHEY and CDR2 SMNVEV (reference sequence). The CDR3 consists of 13 residues. V lost 6 bases to trimming and J lost 3 bases, with 11 bases between them. An amount of RNA that ranged from roughly 0.5 to 1 ug was reverse transcribed with random hexamers. Multiplex immunoSEQ PCR targeted 54 Vbeta and 13 Jbeta TCR beta segments. TCRdb re-analysed the immunoSEQ multiplex PCR reads in MiXCR, keeping a single row per CDR3 protein. This table holds 250,000 to 300,000 distinct CDR3 sequences, almost 85% found once.

The source of this sequence is a human donor with multiple sclerosis. V gene TRBV27 combines with J gene TRBJ1-1, with D unresolved. Source material: CD8+ T cells from PBMCs. CDR3 sequence: CASRDIGDTEAFF. The CDR3 DNA reads TGTGCCAGCAGGGATATTGGGGACACTGAAGCTTTCTTT.